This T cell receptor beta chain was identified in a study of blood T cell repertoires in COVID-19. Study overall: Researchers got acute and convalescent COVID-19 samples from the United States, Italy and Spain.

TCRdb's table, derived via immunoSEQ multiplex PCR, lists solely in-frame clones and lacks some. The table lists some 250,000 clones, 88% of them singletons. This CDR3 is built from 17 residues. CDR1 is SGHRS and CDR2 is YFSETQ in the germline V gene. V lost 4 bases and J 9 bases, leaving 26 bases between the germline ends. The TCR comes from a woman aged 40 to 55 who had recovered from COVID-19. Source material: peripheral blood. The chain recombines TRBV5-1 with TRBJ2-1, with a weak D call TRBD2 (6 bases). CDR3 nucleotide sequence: TGCGCCAGCAGCGGGGTAGCGGCGGGGCCAGCCTTAATTGAGCAGTTCTTC. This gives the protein CASSGVAAGPALIEQFF.